In its sample, the clone carrying this TCR beta chain was seen a few times. The data were taken from a study of PD-L1 blockade in urothelial cancer. Study-level information: Patients' prior chemotherapy regimens numbered 0 to 3.

With 3 bases clipped from V and 6 bases from J, the junction kept 5 bases outside the gene matches. Germline values: CDR1 ENHRY, CDR2 SYGVKD. CDR3 size: 14 residues. Sample time point: peripheral blood 6 weeks after treatment start. Libraries were prepared by immunoSEQ multiplex PCR; TCRdb keeps only in-frame clonotypes and omits some of them. The sample has about 130,000 clones; 86% are singletons. The chain has TRBV10-3 and TRBJ1-5; 7 bases align to TRBD1. This TCR derives from a man over 45 with urothelial cancer. Sample: PBMCs, taken around atezolizumab (anti-PD-L1) treatment. CDR3: CAISETGAGQPQHF. The CDR3 DNA sequence: TGTGCCATCAGTGAAACAGGGGCGGGTCAGCCCCAGCATTTT.